Included here is one T cell receptor beta chain sequence, with context. At first hyperthyroidism diagnosis, before any ophthalmopathy symptoms, the blood sample was collected. The data were taken from a study of T cells in Graves' hyperthyroidism and ophthalmopathy. Study summary: The blood sample was taken at first diagnosis, before treatment began.

TCR beta CDR3 regions were amplified from RNA. The HTBI primer set served for first-round RT-PCR of the TCR CDR3. TCRdb re-called the multiplex PCR reads through MiXCR, storing one row per CDR3 protein. The sample lists under 300,000 distinct CDR3 sequences; less than 30% were seen once. V was trimmed by 0 bases and J by 3 bases, leaving 8 bases between them. The germline V gene encodes CDR1 SGHAT and CDR2 FQNNGV. The CDR3 sequence is 14 residues long. This chain connects TRBV11-2 to TRBJ1-2, with D maybe TRBD1 (5 bases). The sample was blood. This clonotype was obtained from a man aged 35-49 years with Graves' hyperthyroidism that later progressed to Graves' ophthalmopathy. CDR3 bases: TGTGCCAGCAGCTTAGAAGGGGCACACTATGGCTACACCTTC. Its protein is CASSLEGAHYGYTF. Combining the CDR3 with reference TRBV11-2 and TRBJ1-2 gives the whole variable domain EAGVAQSPRYKIIEKRQSVAFWCNPISGHATLYWYQQILGQGPKLLIQFQNNGVVDDSQLPKDRFSAERLKGVDSTLKIQPAKLEDSAVYLCASSLEGAHYGYTFGSGTRLTVV.